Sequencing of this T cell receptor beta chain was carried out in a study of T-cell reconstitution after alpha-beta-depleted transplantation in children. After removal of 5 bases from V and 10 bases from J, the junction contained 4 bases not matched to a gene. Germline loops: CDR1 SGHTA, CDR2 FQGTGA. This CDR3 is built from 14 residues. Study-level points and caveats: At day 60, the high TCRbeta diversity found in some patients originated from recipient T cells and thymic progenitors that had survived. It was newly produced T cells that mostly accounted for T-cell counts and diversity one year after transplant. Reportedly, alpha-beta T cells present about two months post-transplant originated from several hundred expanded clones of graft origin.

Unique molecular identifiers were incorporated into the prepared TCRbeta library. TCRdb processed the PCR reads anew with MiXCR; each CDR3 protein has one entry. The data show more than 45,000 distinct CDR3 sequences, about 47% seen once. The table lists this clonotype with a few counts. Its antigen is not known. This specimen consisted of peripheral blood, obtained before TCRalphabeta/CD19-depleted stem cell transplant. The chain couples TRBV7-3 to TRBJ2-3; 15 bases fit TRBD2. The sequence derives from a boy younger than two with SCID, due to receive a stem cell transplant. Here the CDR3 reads CASSPGLAGGPQYF. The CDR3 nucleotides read TGTGCCAGCAGCCCAGGACTAGCGGGGGGGCCGCAGTATTTT.